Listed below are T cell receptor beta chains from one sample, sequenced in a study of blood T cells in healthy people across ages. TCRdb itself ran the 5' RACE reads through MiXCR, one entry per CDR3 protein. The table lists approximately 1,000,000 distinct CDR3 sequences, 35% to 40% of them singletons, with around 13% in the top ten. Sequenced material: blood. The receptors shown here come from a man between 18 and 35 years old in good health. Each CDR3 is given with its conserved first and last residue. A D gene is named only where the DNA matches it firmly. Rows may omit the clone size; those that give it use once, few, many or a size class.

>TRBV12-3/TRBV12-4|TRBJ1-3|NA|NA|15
CASSPGHLSGNTIYF
TGTGCCAGCAGTCCGGGACACCTCTCTGGAAACACCATATATTTT
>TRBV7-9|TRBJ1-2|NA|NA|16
CASSLVMAGVNYGYTF
TGTGCCAGCAGCTTAGTGATGGCAGGAGTTAACTATGGCTACACCTTC
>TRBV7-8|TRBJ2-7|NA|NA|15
CATMVGGATYNEQYF
TGTGCCACTATGGTTGGGGGGGCCACCTACAATGAGCAGTACTTC
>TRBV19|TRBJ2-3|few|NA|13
CASTPVQGDTQYF
TGTGCCAGTACCCCGGTACAGGGAGATACGCAGTATTTT
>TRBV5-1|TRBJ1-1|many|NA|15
CASSPEGQPNTEAFF
TGCGCCAGCAGCCCGGAGGGACAACCGAACACTGAAGCTTTCTTT
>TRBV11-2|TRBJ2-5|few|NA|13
CASSLGRYETQYF
TGTGCCAGCAGCTTAGGGCGCTATGAGACCCAGTACTTC
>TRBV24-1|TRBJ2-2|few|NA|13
CATSDTLPGELFF
TGTGCCACCAGTGATACCCTGCCCGGGGAGCTGTTTTTT
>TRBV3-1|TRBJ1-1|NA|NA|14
CASSQRPGVTEAFF
TGTGCCAGCAGCCAACGTCCAGGGGTGACTGAAGCTTTCTTT
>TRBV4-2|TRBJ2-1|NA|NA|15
CASSQDPGGYNEQFF
TGTGCCAGCAGCCAAGATCCGGGCGGGTACAATGAGCAGTTCTTC
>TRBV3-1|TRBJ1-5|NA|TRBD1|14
CASSPGTASWPQHF
TGTGCCAGCAGCCCAGGGACAGCTAGTTGGCCCCAGCATTTT
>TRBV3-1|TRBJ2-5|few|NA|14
CASSQDRATGEQYF
TGTGCCAGCAGCCAAGATAGGGCTACCGGGGAGCAGTACTTC
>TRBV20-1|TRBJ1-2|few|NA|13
CSARDGGYNGYTF
TGCAGTGCCAGGGACGGGGGGTACAATGGCTACACCTTC
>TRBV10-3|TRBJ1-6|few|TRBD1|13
CATTGTGTSPLHF
TGTGCCACCACAGGGACAGGGACTTCACCCCTCCACTTT
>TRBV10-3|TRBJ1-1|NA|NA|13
CAITAGKNTEAFF
TGTGCCATCACTGCAGGGAAAAACACTGAAGCTTTCTTT
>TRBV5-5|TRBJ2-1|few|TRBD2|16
CASSRGGGGTPGEQFF
TGTGCCAGCAGCCGAGGAGGCGGGGGGACACCGGGTGAGCAGTTCTTC
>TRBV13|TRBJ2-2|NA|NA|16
CASSFRGHQYTGELFF
TGTGCCAGCAGCTTTAGGGGACACCAATACACCGGGGAGCTGTTTTTT
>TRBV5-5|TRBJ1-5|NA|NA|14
CASSLAGQTQPQHF
TGTGCCAGCAGCTTGGCGGGGCAGACCCAGCCCCAGCATTTT
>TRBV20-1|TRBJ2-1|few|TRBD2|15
CSAEGLAVFYNEQFF
TGCAGTGCGGAAGGACTAGCGGTATTCTACAATGAGCAGTTCTTC
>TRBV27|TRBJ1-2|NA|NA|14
CASSRQAHNYGYTF
TGTGCCAGCAGTCGACAGGCCCATAACTATGGCTACACCTTC
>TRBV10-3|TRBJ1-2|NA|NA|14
CAISAVKETYGYTF
TGTGCCATCAGTGCGGTCAAGGAGACCTATGGCTACACCTTC
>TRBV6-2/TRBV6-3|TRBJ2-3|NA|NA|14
CAGSYENQRDTQYF
TGTGCCGGCAGTTATGAGAATCAGCGTGATACGCAGTATTTT
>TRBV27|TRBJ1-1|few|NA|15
CASSPHGARNTEAFF
TGTGCCAGCAGTCCCCATGGGGCTAGGAACACTGAAGCTTTCTTT
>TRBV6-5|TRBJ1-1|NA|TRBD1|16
CASRNNRGRVSTEAFF
TGTGCCAGCCGAAACAACAGGGGGCGGGTGAGCACTGAAGCTTTCTTT
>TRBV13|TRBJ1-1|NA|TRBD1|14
CASSSGQAVAEAFF
TGTGCCAGCAGCTCAGGACAGGCGGTGGCTGAAGCTTTCTTT
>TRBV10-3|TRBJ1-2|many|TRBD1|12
CAIMGQGAGYTF
TGTGCCATCATGGGACAGGGAGCTGGCTACACCTTC
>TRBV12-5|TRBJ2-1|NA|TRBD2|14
CASGSSGGTNEQFF
TGTGCTAGTGGTTCTAGCGGGGGTACCAATGAGCAGTTCTTC
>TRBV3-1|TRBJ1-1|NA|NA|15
CASSRTLAPNTEAFF
TGTGCCAGCAGCCGCACACTTGCACCGAACACTGAAGCTTTCTTT
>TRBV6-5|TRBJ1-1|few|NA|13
CASSYGRGTEAFF
TGTGCCAGCAGTTACGGGAGGGGGACTGAAGCTTTCTTT
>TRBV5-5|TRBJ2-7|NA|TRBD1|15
CASSLAGTVTYEQYF
TGTGCCAGCAGCTTGGCCGGGACAGTAACCTACGAGCAGTACTTC
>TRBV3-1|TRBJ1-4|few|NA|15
CASSHHRARDEKLFF
TGTGCCAGCAGCCATCACAGGGCTAGGGATGAAAAACTGTTTTTT
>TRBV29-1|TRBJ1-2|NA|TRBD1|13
CSAGTAKNYGYTF
TGCAGCGCTGGGACAGCCAAAAACTATGGCTACACCTTC
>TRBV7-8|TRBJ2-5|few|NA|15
CASSRPRTGQETQYF
TGTGCCAGCAGCCGTCCCCGGACTGGTCAAGAGACCCAGTACTTC
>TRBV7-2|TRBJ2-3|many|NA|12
CASSLYTDTQYF
TGTGCCAGCAGCTTGTACACAGATACGCAGTATTTT
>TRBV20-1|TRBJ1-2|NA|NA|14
CSGPWGRGTNGYTF
TGCAGTGGACCTTGGGGCAGGGGTACCAATGGCTACACCTTC
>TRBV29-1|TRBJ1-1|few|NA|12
CSVVSPGSEAFF
TGCAGCGTGGTTTCCCCAGGGTCTGAAGCTTTCTTT
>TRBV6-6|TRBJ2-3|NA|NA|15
CASSPDCGVTDTQYF
TGTGCCAGCTCCCCTGATTGCGGAGTCACAGATACGCAGTATTTT
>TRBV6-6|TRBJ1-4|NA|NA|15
CASSFEGAGKEKLFF
TGTGCCAGCAGTTTTGAGGGCGCGGGGAAGGAAAAACTGTTTTTT
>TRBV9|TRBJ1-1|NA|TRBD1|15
CASSTRQGGGTEAFF
TGTGCCAGCAGTACCCGACAGGGTGGTGGCACTGAAGCTTTCTTT
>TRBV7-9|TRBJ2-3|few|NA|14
CASLHRQGTDTQYF
TGTGCCAGCCTTCACCGGCAGGGCACAGATACGCAGTATTTT
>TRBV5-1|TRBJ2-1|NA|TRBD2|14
CASSFWGGTNEQFF
TGCGCCAGCAGCTTTTGGGGGGGAACCAATGAGCAGTTCTTC
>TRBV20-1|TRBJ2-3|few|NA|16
CSARTVRRARTDTQYF
TGCAGTGCTAGAACGGTCCGCCGGGCCCGCACAGATACGCAGTATTTT
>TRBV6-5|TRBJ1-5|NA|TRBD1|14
CASRGQGPYQPQHF
TGTGCCAGCAGAGGACAGGGGCCTTATCAGCCCCAGCATTTT
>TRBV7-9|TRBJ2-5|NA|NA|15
CASSSRVLSYNEQYF
TGTGCCAGCAGTTCCAGGGTGTTGTCCTACAATGAGCAGTACTTC
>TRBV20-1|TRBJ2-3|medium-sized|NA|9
CSASDTQYF
TGCAGTGCCTCGGATACGCAGTATTTT
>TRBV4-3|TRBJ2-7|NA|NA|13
CATSADVSYEQYF
TGCGCCACCTCAGCAGACGTCTCCTACGAGCAGTACTTC
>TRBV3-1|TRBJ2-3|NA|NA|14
CASSQPDYGNTQYF
TGTGCCAGCAGCCAACCGGACTATGGGAATACGCAGTATTTT
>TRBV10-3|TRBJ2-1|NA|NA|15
CAISERQTSYNEQFF
TGTGCCATCAGTGAGAGGCAAACTTCCTACAATGAGCAGTTCTTC
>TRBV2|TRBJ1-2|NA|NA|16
CASSELVRESNYGYTF
TGTGCCAGCAGTGAACTAGTGAGAGAGAGTAACTATGGCTACACCTTC